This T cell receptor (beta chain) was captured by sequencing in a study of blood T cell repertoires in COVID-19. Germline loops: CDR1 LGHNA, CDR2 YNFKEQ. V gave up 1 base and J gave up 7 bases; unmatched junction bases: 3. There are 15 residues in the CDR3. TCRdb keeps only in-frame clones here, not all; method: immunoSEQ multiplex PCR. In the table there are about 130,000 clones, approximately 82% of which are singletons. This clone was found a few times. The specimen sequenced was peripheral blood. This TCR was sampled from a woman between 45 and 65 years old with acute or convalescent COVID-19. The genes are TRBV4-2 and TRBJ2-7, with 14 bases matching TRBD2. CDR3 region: CASSQVGLAGAEQYF. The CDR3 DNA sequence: TGTGCCAGCAGCCAAGTGGGACTAGCGGGAGCTGAGCAGTACTTC.